Listed below are T cell receptor beta chains from one sample, sequenced in a study of patients and donors after allogeneic stem cell transplantation. In TCRdb, the RT-PCR reads were re-called with MiXCR into one record per CDR3 protein. Of more than 850,000 distinct CDR3 sequences listed, about a sixth are singletons. The sample was blood, either unsorted or a sorted T cell fraction (not recorded which). These TCRs come from a human donor who was either an allogeneic HSCT recipient or a stem cell or donor lymphocyte infusion donor (not recorded which). It is not recorded whose cells these are; they may come from a transplant donor. Both conserved end residues are part of each CDR3. Each record gives: D gene, V gene, clone size, J gene, CDR3 protein, CDR3 DNA. A D gene is named only where the DNA matches it firmly. The size of a clone is reported for some rows only, either as once, few or many, or as a class for expanded clones.

d_call: TRBD1
v_call: TRBV14
clone_size: few
j_call: TRBJ1-1
cdr3_aa: CASSRTGTGNGDTEAFF
cdr3_nt: TGTGCCAGCAGTCGTACCGGGACAGGGAATGGGGACACTGAAGCTTTCTTT

d_call: TRBD2
v_call: TRBV7-8
clone_size: .
j_call: TRBJ2-2
cdr3_aa: CASSQRGPNTGELFF
cdr3_nt: TGTGCCAGCAGCCAGCGGGGGCCGAACACCGGGGAGCTGTTTTTT

d_call: .
v_call: TRBV5-1
clone_size: .
j_call: TRBJ2-2
cdr3_aa: CASSYNSGGSGTGELFF
cdr3_nt: TGCGCCAGCAGCTACAACTCGGGGGGCTCGGGCACCGGGGAGCTGTTTTTT

d_call: TRBD2
v_call: TRBV5-4
clone_size: .
j_call: TRBJ2-5
cdr3_aa: CASSGGGASETQYF
cdr3_nt: TGTGCCAGCAGCGGGGGGGGAGCGTCGGAGACCCAGTACTTC

d_call: .
v_call: TRBV6-2/TRBV6-3
clone_size: .
j_call: TRBJ1-5
cdr3_aa: CASSAGTSLRRNQPQHF
cdr3_nt: TGTGCCAGCAGCGCCGGGACAAGCCTTAGACGCAATCAGCCCCAGCATTTT

d_call: .
v_call: TRBV6-2/TRBV6-3
clone_size: .
j_call: TRBJ2-1
cdr3_aa: CASTRTGYEQFF
cdr3_nt: TGTGCCAGCACCCGAACGGGGTATGAGCAGTTCTTC

d_call: TRBD1
v_call: TRBV5-5
clone_size: few
j_call: TRBJ1-4
cdr3_aa: CASSFYQGAREKLFF
cdr3_nt: TGTGCCAGCAGCTTTTACCAGGGGGCGCGTGAAAAACTGTTTTTT

d_call: .
v_call: TRBV12-3/TRBV12-4
clone_size: many
j_call: TRBJ2-5
cdr3_aa: CASSLRGGRVETQYF
cdr3_nt: TGTGCCAGCAGTTTGAGGGGGGGCAGGGTGGAGACCCAGTACTTC

d_call: .
v_call: TRBV30
clone_size: .
j_call: TRBJ1-1
cdr3_aa: CAWSPIRPGTF
cdr3_nt: TGTGCCTGGAGTCCAATCCGTCCCGGGACTTTT

d_call: TRBD1
v_call: TRBV24-1
clone_size: .
j_call: TRBJ1-2
cdr3_aa: CATSASGQGINYGYTF
cdr3_nt: TGTGCCACCAGTGCTTCAGGACAGGGTATTAACTATGGCTACACCTTC

d_call: .
v_call: TRBV5-6
clone_size: few
j_call: TRBJ2-3
cdr3_aa: CASSPGPVPDTQYF
cdr3_nt: TGTGCCAGCAGCCCCGGTCCAGTCCCAGATACGCAGTATTTT

d_call: .
v_call: TRBV20-1
clone_size: few
j_call: TRBJ2-4
cdr3_aa: CSANEGGDKNIQYF
cdr3_nt: TGCAGTGCTAACGAGGGGGGAGACAAAAACATTCAGTACTTC

d_call: TRBD1
v_call: TRBV5-6
clone_size: .
j_call: TRBJ1-2
cdr3_aa: CASSILRRTGYGYTF
cdr3_nt: TGTGCCAGCAGCATTCTTCGCCGGACAGGGTATGGCTACACCTTC

d_call: .
v_call: TRBV5-6
clone_size: few
j_call: TRBJ1-1
cdr3_aa: CASSLRIGVNTEAFF
cdr3_nt: TGTGCCAGCAGCTTGAGGATAGGGGTGAACACTGAAGCTTTCTTT

d_call: .
v_call: TRBV20-1
clone_size: few
j_call: TRBJ2-5
cdr3_aa: CSARVLVSQETQYF
cdr3_nt: TGCAGTGCTAGAGTCTTGGTCAGTCAAGAGACCCAGTACTTC

d_call: TRBD2
v_call: TRBV20-1
clone_size: few
j_call: TRBJ2-3
cdr3_aa: CSARLREGITDTQYF
cdr3_nt: TGCAGTGCTAGATTGAGGGAGGGAATCACAGATACGCAGTATTTT

d_call: .
v_call: TRBV27
clone_size: .
j_call: TRBJ2-3
cdr3_aa: CASSLARRDTQYF
cdr3_nt: TGTGCCAGCAGTTTGGCTAGGAGGGATACGCAGTATTTT

d_call: .
v_call: TRBV12-3/TRBV12-4
clone_size: many
j_call: TRBJ2-1
cdr3_aa: CASSSLGLVNEQFF
cdr3_nt: TGTGCCAGCAGTTCCCTCGGACTCGTTAATGAGCAGTTCTTC

d_call: TRBD2
v_call: TRBV5-1
clone_size: .
j_call: TRBJ2-1
cdr3_aa: CASSLRASGRAPVPNEQFF
cdr3_nt: TGCGCCAGCAGCTTACGGGCTAGCGGGAGGGCCCCTGTACCCAATGAGCAGTTCTTC

d_call: TRBD1
v_call: TRBV20-1
clone_size: .
j_call: TRBJ1-5
cdr3_aa: CSAGGQGGGNQPQHF
cdr3_nt: TGCAGTGCTGGGGGACAGGGGGGTGGCAATCAGCCCCAGCATTTT

d_call: .
v_call: TRBV7-6
clone_size: .
j_call: TRBJ2-3
cdr3_aa: CASSRVAGSDTQYF
cdr3_nt: TGTGCCAGCAGCCGGGTCGCGGGGTCCGATACGCAGTATTTT

d_call: TRBD1
v_call: TRBV18
clone_size: few
j_call: TRBJ1-2
cdr3_aa: CASSPRDRGPYGYTF
cdr3_nt: TGTGCCAGCTCACCAAGGGACAGGGGACCCTATGGCTACACCTTC

d_call: TRBD1
v_call: TRBV25-1
clone_size: .
j_call: TRBJ1-6
cdr3_aa: CASSEASGTANSPLHF
cdr3_nt: TGTGCCAGCAGTGAAGCCTCCGGGACAGCCAATTCACCCCTCCACTTT

d_call: .
v_call: TRBV20-1
clone_size: .
j_call: TRBJ2-1
cdr3_aa: CSASGLAIDNEQFF
cdr3_nt: TGCAGTGCTAGCGGCCTAGCGATTGACAATGAGCAGTTCTTC

d_call: TRBD2
v_call: TRBV27
clone_size: many
j_call: TRBJ2-1
cdr3_aa: CASSLSGTSVLKQFF
cdr3_nt: TGTGCCAGCAGTTTATCCGGGACTAGCGTCTTGAAGCAGTTCTTC

d_call: .
v_call: TRBV7-9
clone_size: .
j_call: TRBJ1-2
cdr3_aa: CASTTPGALYGYTF
cdr3_nt: TGTGCCAGCACCACCCCGGGGGCACTCTATGGCTACACCTTC

d_call: .
v_call: TRBV10-3
clone_size: few
j_call: TRBJ2-1
cdr3_aa: CAISLIGRNEQFF
cdr3_nt: TGTGCCATCAGTTTAATAGGTAGGAATGAGCAGTTCTTC

d_call: .
v_call: TRBV20-1
clone_size: few
j_call: TRBJ2-7
cdr3_aa: CSARPTDYEQYF
cdr3_nt: TGCAGTGCTAGGCCCACAGACTACGAGCAGTACTTC

d_call: TRBD1
v_call: TRBV5-1
clone_size: .
j_call: TRBJ1-1
cdr3_aa: CASSSGQGTLNTEAFF
cdr3_nt: TGCGCCAGCAGCTCAGGACAGGGGACATTGAACACTGAAGCTTTCTTT

d_call: .
v_call: TRBV25-1
clone_size: many
j_call: TRBJ2-2
cdr3_aa: CASSVPSNTGELFF
cdr3_nt: TGTGCCAGCAGTGTCCCCTCGAACACCGGGGAGCTGTTTTTT

d_call: .
v_call: TRBV9
clone_size: many
j_call: TRBJ1-4
cdr3_aa: CASSDSNTGYEGEKLFF
cdr3_nt: TGTGCCAGCAGCGACTCGAACACAGGCTATGAGGGTGAAAAACTGTTTTTT

d_call: .
v_call: TRBV15
clone_size: few
j_call: TRBJ1-1
cdr3_aa: CATHRTRETEAFF
cdr3_nt: TGTGCCACCCACCGGACACGCGAGACTGAAGCTTTCTTT

d_call: TRBD2
v_call: TRBV6-5
clone_size: .
j_call: TRBJ2-3
cdr3_aa: CASSYPQRGEPSTDTQYF
cdr3_nt: TGTGCCAGCAGTTACCCACAGCGGGGGGAACCTAGCACAGATACGCAGTATTTT

d_call: .
v_call: TRBV27
clone_size: .
j_call: TRBJ1-5
cdr3_aa: CASSLFGGQPQHF
cdr3_nt: TGTGCCAGCAGTTTATTCGGCGGTCAGCCCCAGCATTTT

d_call: .
v_call: TRBV7-2
clone_size: .
j_call: TRBJ2-4
cdr3_aa: CASSALTGAKNIQYF
cdr3_nt: TGTGCCAGCAGCGCCTTAACAGGGGCCAAAAACATTCAGTACTTC

d_call: TRBD2
v_call: TRBV2
clone_size: .
j_call: TRBJ2-2
cdr3_aa: CATSAGLAGSTGELFF
cdr3_nt: TGTGCCACCAGCGCGGGGCTAGCGGGATCCACCGGGGAGCTGTTTTTT

d_call: .
v_call: TRBV20-1
clone_size: .
j_call: TRBJ2-7
cdr3_aa: CSAKRGWGPSYEQYF
cdr3_nt: TGCAGTGCAAAGAGGGGGTGGGGCCCCTCCTACGAGCAGTACTTC

d_call: .
v_call: TRBV5-1
clone_size: .
j_call: TRBJ2-6
cdr3_aa: CASSPSYSGANVLTF
cdr3_nt: TGCGCCAGCAGCCCCTCCTACTCTGGGGCCAACGTCCTGACTTTC

d_call: .
v_call: TRBV30
clone_size: .
j_call: TRBJ1-5
cdr3_aa: CAWNAGQNQPQHF
cdr3_nt: TGTGCCTGGAACGCGGGACAAAATCAGCCCCAGCATTTT

d_call: TRBD2
v_call: TRBV5-4
clone_size: .
j_call: TRBJ2-7
cdr3_aa: CASSVGGARVSEQYF
cdr3_nt: TGTGCCAGCAGCGTCGGGGGGGCGCGGGTTTCGGAGCAGTACTTC

d_call: .
v_call: TRBV18
clone_size: few
j_call: TRBJ1-2
cdr3_aa: CASSPALDGGSGYGYTF
cdr3_nt: TGTGCCAGCTCACCAGCGTTGGATGGGGGAAGCGGCTATGGCTACACCTTC

d_call: TRBD2
v_call: TRBV30
clone_size: .
j_call: TRBJ2-7
cdr3_aa: CAWSRRTSGSDEQYF
cdr3_nt: TGTGCCTGGAGTCGTCGGACTAGCGGGAGTGATGAGCAGTACTTC

d_call: TRBD1
v_call: TRBV12-3/TRBV12-4
clone_size: many
j_call: TRBJ2-2
cdr3_aa: CASSSRGQGKTGELFF
cdr3_nt: TGTGCCAGCAGTTCTAGGGGACAGGGGAAAACCGGGGAGCTGTTTTTT

d_call: .
v_call: TRBV25-1
clone_size: few
j_call: TRBJ1-6
cdr3_aa: CASSRHKNSPLHF
cdr3_nt: TGTGCCAGCAGCCGACATAAAAATTCACCCCTCCACTTT

d_call: .
v_call: TRBV7-9
clone_size: few
j_call: TRBJ2-6
cdr3_aa: CASSFQGGGANVLTF
cdr3_nt: TGTGCCAGCAGCTTCCAGGGTGGTGGGGCCAACGTCCTGACTTTC

d_call: .
v_call: TRBV11-1
clone_size: .
j_call: TRBJ2-7
cdr3_aa: CASSLAPSYEQYF
cdr3_nt: TGTGCCAGCAGCTTAGCACCTAGTTACGAGCAGTACTTC

d_call: TRBD2
v_call: TRBV11-3
clone_size: few
j_call: TRBJ2-1
cdr3_aa: CASSLAWREAAEQFF
cdr3_nt: TGTGCCAGCAGCTTAGCGTGGCGGGAGGCGGCTGAGCAGTTCTTC

d_call: TRBD2
v_call: TRBV4-1
clone_size: few
j_call: TRBJ2-3
cdr3_aa: CASSQEAGAADTQYF
cdr3_nt: TGCGCCAGCAGCCAAGAAGCGGGAGCTGCGGATACGCAGTATTTT

d_call: TRBD2
v_call: TRBV5-1
clone_size: .
j_call: TRBJ2-1
cdr3_aa: CASSLAANLGTSGSRNEQFF
cdr3_nt: TGCGCCAGCAGCTTGGCAGCCAATTTGGGCACTAGCGGGAGTAGGAATGAGCAGTTCTTC

d_call: .
v_call: TRBV12-3/TRBV12-4
clone_size: few
j_call: TRBJ1-1
cdr3_aa: CASSSAGDTEAFF
cdr3_nt: TGTGCCAGCAGCTCGGCGGGGGACACTGAAGCTTTCTTT

d_call: TRBD1
v_call: TRBV6-1
clone_size: .
j_call: TRBJ2-5
cdr3_aa: CASRNRGAFQETQYF
cdr3_nt: TGTGCCAGCAGAAACAGGGGTGCGTTCCAAGAGACCCAGTACTTC

d_call: .
v_call: TRBV10-3
clone_size: few
j_call: TRBJ2-7
cdr3_aa: CAISPTGYEQYF
cdr3_nt: TGTGCCATCAGCCCGACGGGCTACGAGCAGTACTTC

d_call: .
v_call: TRBV10-3
clone_size: .
j_call: TRBJ2-3
cdr3_aa: CAISIARGPTDTQYF
cdr3_nt: TGTGCCATCAGTATCGCGCGGGGGCCCACAGATACGCAGTATTTT

d_call: .
v_call: TRBV18
clone_size: few
j_call: TRBJ1-6
cdr3_aa: CASSNPAESSYNSPLHF
cdr3_nt: TGTGCCAGCTCAAACCCGGCTGAGAGCTCCTATAATTCACCCCTCCACTTT